This TCR beta chain was sequenced for a study of a mutant IDH1 vaccine in newly diagnosed glioma. The time point was: week 35, safety follow-up. Vaccinated patients received 300 ug of mutant IDH1 20-mer peptide per dose, with topical imiquimod. The method was immunoSEQ multiplex PCR; TCRdb's version includes in-frame clones alone and lacks a portion of them. The data show approximately 66,000 clones, with around 84% seen just once and less than 4.5% held by the top ten. A remark on this clone: Its antigen is still unknown. The junction departs from the called germline gene at one end, perhaps through a read error.

Material: PBMCs, obtained from a glioma patient whose treatment included an IDH1 peptide vaccine. The clonotype originates from a man between 25 and 39 years old with glioma.

The CDR3 spells CASKERADSYNPPLHF. Written as DNA, the CDR3 is TGTGCCAGCAAGGAAAGGGCTGACTCCTATAATCCACCCCTCCACTTT. The chain carries TRBV2 and TRBJ1-6; no firm D call. The CDR3 covers 16 residues. Germline loops: CDR1 SNHLY, CDR2 FYNNEI.